This paragraph reports one TCR beta chain. These data come from a study of CD8+ T cells in alopecia areata. Treatment noted: oral pan-JAK inhibitor, 5-10 mg twice daily. Reverse transcribed after extraction, RNA yielded cDNA as the sequencing template. Generated by immunoSEQ multiplex PCR, the TCRdb table keeps only in-frame clones and is missing some. This sample has approximately 150,000 clones, with about 60% found just once. This receptor was obtained from a human donor with alopecia areata. The input for sequencing was CD4+ T cells sorted from blood, taken at week 24, from a patient treated with tofacitinib.

The CDR3 region is CSVEAGLNTQYF. The DNA of the CDR3 is TGCAGCGTTGAAGCGGGACTAAATACGCAGTATTTT. This chain uses TRBV29-1 with TRBJ2-3; 7 positions agree with TRBD2. V gave up 1 base and J gave up 7 bases; unmatched junction bases: 2. This CDR3 comprises 12 residues. Germline V CDR1 and CDR2: SQVTM, ANQGSEA.